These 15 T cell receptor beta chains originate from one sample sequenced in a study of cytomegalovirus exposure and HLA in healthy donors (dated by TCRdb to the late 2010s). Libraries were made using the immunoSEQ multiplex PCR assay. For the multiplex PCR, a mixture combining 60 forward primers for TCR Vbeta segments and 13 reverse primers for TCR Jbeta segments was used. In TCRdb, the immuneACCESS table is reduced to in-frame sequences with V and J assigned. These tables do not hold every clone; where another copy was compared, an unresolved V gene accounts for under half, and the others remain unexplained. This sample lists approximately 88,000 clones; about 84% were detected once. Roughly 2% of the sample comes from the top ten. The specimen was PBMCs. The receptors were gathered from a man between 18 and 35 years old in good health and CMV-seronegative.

As DNA, the CDR3 is TGTGCCGTATTCGGTAACACTGAAGCTTTCTTT. Its translation is CAVFGNTEAFF. This chain uses TRBV2 with TRBJ1-1, with no clear D. The CDR3 covers 11 residues. The V end lost 11 bases, the J end lost 2 bases, and 9 bases lay between the germline ends. Germline assignment: CDR1 SNHLY and CDR2 FYNNEI.

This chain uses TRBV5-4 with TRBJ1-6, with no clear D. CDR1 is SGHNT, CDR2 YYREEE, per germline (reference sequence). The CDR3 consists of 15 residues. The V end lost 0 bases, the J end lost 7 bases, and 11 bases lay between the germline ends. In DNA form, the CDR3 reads TGTGCCAGCAGCTTGGAGGGAGGGTACAATTCACCCCTCCACTTT. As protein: CASSLEGGYNSPLHF.

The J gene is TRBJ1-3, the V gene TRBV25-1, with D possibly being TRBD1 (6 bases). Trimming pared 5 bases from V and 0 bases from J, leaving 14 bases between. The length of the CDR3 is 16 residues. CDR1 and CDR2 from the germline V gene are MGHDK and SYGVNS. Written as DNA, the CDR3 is TGTGCCAGCAGTCCCCCAGGGGCCGGCTCTGGAAACACCATATATTTT. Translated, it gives CASSPPGAGSGNTIYF.

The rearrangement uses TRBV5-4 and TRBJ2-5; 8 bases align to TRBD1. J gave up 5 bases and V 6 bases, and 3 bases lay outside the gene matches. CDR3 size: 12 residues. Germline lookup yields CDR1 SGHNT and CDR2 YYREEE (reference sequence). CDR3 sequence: CASTRDRETQYF. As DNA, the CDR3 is TGTGCCAGCACCAGGGACAGGGAGACCCAGTACTTC. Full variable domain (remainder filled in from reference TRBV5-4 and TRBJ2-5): ETGVTQSPTHLIKTRGQQVTLRCSSQSGHNTVSWYQQALGQGPQFIFQYYREEENGRGNFPPRFSGLQFPNYSSELNVNALELDDSALYLCASTRDRETQYFGPGTRLLVL.

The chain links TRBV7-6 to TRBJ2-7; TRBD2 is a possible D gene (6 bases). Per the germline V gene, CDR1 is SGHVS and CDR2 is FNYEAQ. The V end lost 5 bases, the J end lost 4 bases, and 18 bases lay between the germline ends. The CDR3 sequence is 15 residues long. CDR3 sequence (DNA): TGTGCCAGCAGCCCCCGGGACGGAGGGCGGTACGAGCAGTACTTC. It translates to CASSPRDGGRYEQYF.

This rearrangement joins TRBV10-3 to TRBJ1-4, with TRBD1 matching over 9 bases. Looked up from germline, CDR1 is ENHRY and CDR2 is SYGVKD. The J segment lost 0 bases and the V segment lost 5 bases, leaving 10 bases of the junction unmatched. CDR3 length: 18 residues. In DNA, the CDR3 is TGTGCCATCAGTAGAACAGGGGGCGGGGATGCAACTAATGAAAAACTGTTTTTT. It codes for CAISRTGGGDATNEKLFF.

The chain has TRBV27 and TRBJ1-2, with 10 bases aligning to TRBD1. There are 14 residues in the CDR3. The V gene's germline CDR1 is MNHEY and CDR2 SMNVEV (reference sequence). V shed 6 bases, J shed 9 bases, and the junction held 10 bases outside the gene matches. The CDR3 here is CASSPQGQGQSYTF. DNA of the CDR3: TGTGCCAGCAGCCCTCAGGGACAGGGGCAAAGCTACACCTTC.

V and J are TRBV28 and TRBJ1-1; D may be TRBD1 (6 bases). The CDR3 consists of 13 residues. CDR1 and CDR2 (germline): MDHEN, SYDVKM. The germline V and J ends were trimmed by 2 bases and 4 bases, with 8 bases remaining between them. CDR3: CASSLQGSTEAFF. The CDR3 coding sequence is TGTGCCAGCAGTTTACAGGGGAGCACTGAAGCTTTCTTT.

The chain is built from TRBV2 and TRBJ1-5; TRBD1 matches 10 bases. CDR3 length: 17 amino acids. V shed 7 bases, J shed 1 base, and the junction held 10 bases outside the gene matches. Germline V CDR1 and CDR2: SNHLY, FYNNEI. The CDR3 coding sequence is TGTGCCAGCACCCCGGGACAGGGGTTAGGAAGCAATCAGCCCCAGCATTTT. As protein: CASTPGQGLGSNQPQHF.

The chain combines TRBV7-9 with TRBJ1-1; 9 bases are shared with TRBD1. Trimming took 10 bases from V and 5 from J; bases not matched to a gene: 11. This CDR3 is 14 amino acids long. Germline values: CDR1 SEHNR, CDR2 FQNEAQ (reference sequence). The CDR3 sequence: CATSLQGARTEAFF. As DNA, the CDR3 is TGTGCCACCTCCCTACAGGGGGCAAGGACTGAAGCTTTCTTT.

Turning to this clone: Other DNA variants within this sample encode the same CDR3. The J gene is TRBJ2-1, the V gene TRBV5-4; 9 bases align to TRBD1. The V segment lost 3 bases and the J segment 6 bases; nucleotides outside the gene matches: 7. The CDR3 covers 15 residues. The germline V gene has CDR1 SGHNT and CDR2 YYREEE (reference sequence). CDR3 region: CASSSQGAFGNEQFF. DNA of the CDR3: TGTGCCAGCAGCTCACAGGGGGCCTTTGGCAATGAGCAGTTCTTC.

CDR3 sequence reads: CASRTGDTEAFF. The DNA of the CDR3 is TGTGCCAGCAGGACAGGGGACACTGAAGCTTTCTTT. The J gene is TRBJ1-1, the V gene TRBV27; 8 bases map to TRBD1. V was pared by 6 bases and J by 3 bases, with 0 bases of the junction left unmatched. Germline-derived CDR1 and CDR2 are MNHEY and SMNVEV (reference sequence). The CDR3 sequence is 12 residues long.

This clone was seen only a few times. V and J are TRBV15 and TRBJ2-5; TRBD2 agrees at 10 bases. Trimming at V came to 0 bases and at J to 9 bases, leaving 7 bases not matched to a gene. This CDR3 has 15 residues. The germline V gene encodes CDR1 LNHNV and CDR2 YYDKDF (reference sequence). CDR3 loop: CATSRDTASGRPQYF. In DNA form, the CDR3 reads TGTGCCACCAGCAGAGATACGGCTAGCGGGAGACCCCAGTACTTC. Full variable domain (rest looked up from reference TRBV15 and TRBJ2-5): DAMVIQNPRYQVTQFGKPVTLSCSQTLNHNVMYWYQQKSSQAPKLLFHYYDKDFNNEADTPDNFQSRRPNTSFCFLDIRSPGLGDTAMYLCATSRDTASGRPQYFGPGTRLLVL.

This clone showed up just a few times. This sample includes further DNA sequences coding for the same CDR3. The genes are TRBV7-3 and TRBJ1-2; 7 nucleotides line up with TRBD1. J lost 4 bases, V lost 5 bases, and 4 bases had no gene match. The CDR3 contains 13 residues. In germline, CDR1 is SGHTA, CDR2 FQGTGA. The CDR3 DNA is TGTGCCAGCAGCCCAGGGGGAGCCTATGGCTACACCTTC. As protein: CASSPGGAYGYTF. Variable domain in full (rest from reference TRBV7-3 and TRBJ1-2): GAGVSQTPSNKVTEKGKYVELRCDPISGHTALYWYRQSLGQGPEFLIYFQGTGAADDSGLPNDRFFAVRPEGSVSTLKIQRTERGDSAVYLCASSPGGAYGYTFGSGTRLTVV.

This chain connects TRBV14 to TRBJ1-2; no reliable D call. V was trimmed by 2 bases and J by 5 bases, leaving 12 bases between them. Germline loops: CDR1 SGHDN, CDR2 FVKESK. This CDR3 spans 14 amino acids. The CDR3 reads CASSQLTEAYGYTF. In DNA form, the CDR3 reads TGTGCCAGCAGCCAACTGACCGAGGCTTATGGCTACACCTTC.